The 23 T cell receptor beta chains reported below all come from one sample, sequenced in a study of blood T cell repertoires in COVID-19. Produced via immunoSEQ multiplex PCR; TCRdb's table is partial and in-frame only. The sample has 150,000 or so clones, 80% to 85% seen once. The sequencing sample was made of PBMCs or T cells enriched from blood (not recorded which). All receptors derive from a woman in her forties or fifties who had recovered from COVID-19.

This chain joins TRBV6-2 or TRBV6-3 and TRBJ2-3; D gene ambiguous. In germline, CDR1 is MNHEY, CDR2 SVGEGT. The CDR3 totals 13 residues. Trimming cost V 2 bases and J 6 bases, with 9 bases left between them. CDR3 amino acids: CASSYSTQDTQYF. CDR3 coding DNA: TGTGCCAGCAGTTACAGTACCCAGGATACGCAGTATTTT.

CDR3 in DNA: TGTGCCAGTAGTAGAACGGGACACAGGCTCAGCAATCAGCCCCAGCATTTT. Residues: CASSRTGHRLSNQPQHF. V gene TRBV19 combines with J gene TRBJ1-5; tentatively, D is TRBD1 (6 bases). The V gene lost 4 bases and the J gene lost 1 base, with 17 bases spanning the gap. Germline V gene sequence: CDR1 LNHDA, CDR2 SQIVND (reference sequence). This CDR3 spans 17 amino acids.

The rearrangement uses TRBV18 and TRBJ1-3, with D possibly being TRBD1 (6 bases). Germline-derived CDR1 and CDR2 are KGHSH and LQKENI. CDR3 length: 16 amino acids. Trimming stripped 2 bases from V and 4 bases from J, with 15 bases between. CDR3 in DNA: TGTGCCAGCTCACCAACCGTCGACAGGTCCGGAAACACCATATATTTT. It yields the protein CASSPTVDRSGNTIYF.

V and J are TRBV13 and TRBJ2-6; maybe TRBD2 (6 bases). This CDR3 contains 15 residues. CDR1 PRHDT and CDR2 FYEKMQ come from the germline V gene (reference sequence). V lost 3 bases to trimming and J lost 4 bases, with 10 bases between them. Here the CDR3 DNA reads TGTGCCAGCAGCTTGACGGGGAGGGGGGCCAACGTCCTGACTTTC. Protein sequence: CASSLTGRGANVLTF.

J is TRBJ1-6 and V is TRBV28; tentative D call: TRBD1 (5 bases). Germline lookup yields CDR1 MDHEN and CDR2 SYDVKM. This CDR3 is built from 16 residues. Trimming pared 6 bases from V and 1 base from J, leaving 13 bases between. DNA of the CDR3: TGTGCCAGCAGCAGCCTCAGGGTTTCCTATAATTCACCCCTCCACTTT. Its protein is CASSSLRVSYNSPLHF.

V is TRBV9 and J is TRBJ2-7; D is undetermined. The CDR3 consists of 13 residues. Germline values: CDR1 SGDLS, CDR2 YYNGEE. Trimming took off 0 bases at V and 3 bases at J, with 7 bases between the two ends. The chain's CDR3 is CASSVDGGYEQYF. The CDR3 bases are TGTGCCAGCAGCGTAGATGGCGGCTACGAGCAGTACTTC.

The chain is built from TRBV5-1 and TRBJ1-2; TRBD1 aligns across 7 bases. The CDR3 runs 14 residues. Germline assignment: CDR1 SGHRS and CDR2 YFSETQ. J was trimmed by 6 bases and V by 0 bases; bases with no gene match: 5. For the CDR3, the DNA is TGCGCCAGCAGCTTGGAAGGGGGCTTTGATGGCTACACCTTC. Protein: CASSLEGGFDGYTF.

The J gene is TRBJ2-1, the V gene TRBV10-1; 8 bases are shared with TRBD1. Germline CDR1 and CDR2: WNHNN and SYGVQD (reference sequence). V lost 9 bases, J lost 5 bases, and 6 bases stayed unmatched. This CDR3 comprises 13 residues. CDR3 DNA sequence: TGCGCCAGGCCGGGACAGGTAAACAATGAGCAGTTCTTC. It codes for CARPGQVNNEQFF.

CDR3 in DNA: TGTGCCAGCAGCGTACTCCGAGCGGGAGTCGAGCAGTTCTTC. This codes for CASSVLRAGVEQFF. The J gene is TRBJ2-1, the V gene TRBV9; 8 bases match TRBD2. Trimming took 1 base from V and 10 from J; bases not matched to a gene: 7. Germline V CDR1 and CDR2: SGDLS, YYNGEE. The CDR3 sequence is 14 residues long.

The chain uses TRBV18 and TRBJ1-4, with TRBD1 identical over 7 bases. This CDR3 comprises 14 residues. V lost 8 bases to trimming and J lost 6 bases; unmatched junction nucleotides: 9. From germline, CDR1 is KGHSH and CDR2 LQKENI. This chain's CDR3 is CASQPGTADEKLFF. The DNA for the CDR3 is TGTGCCAGCCAACCCGGGACAGCGGATGAAAAACTGTTTTTT.

This CDR3 reads CASSDRVRTNTEAFF. The CDR3 DNA sequence: TGTGCCAGCAGCGACAGGGTTCGGACGAACACTGAAGCTTTCTTT. The J gene is TRBJ1-1, the V gene TRBV7-9; 7 bases align to TRBD1. The CDR3 is made up of 15 amino acids. Trimming removed 5 bases from V and 1 base from J; junction bases left unmatched: 7. The germline V gene has CDR1 SEHNR and CDR2 FQNEAQ (reference sequence).

This rearrangement joins TRBV19 to TRBJ2-1; 10 bases match TRBD1. Germline V gene data show CDR1 as LNHDA and CDR2 as SQIVND (reference sequence). J gave up 5 bases and V 3 bases, and 10 bases lay outside the gene matches. This CDR3 spans 17 amino acids. The chain's CDR3 is CASSMSPGQGRDNEQFF. The CDR3 DNA is TGTGCCAGTAGTATGTCTCCGGGACAGGGGAGAGACAATGAGCAGTTCTTC.

Concerning this clone itself: The same CDR3 is also encoded by other DNA sequences in this sample. V is TRBV18 and J is TRBJ2-7; D remains unclear. The V end lost 4 bases, the J end lost 3 bases, and 7 bases lay between the germline ends. The CDR3 covers 12 residues. Looked up from germline, CDR1 is KGHSH and CDR2 is LQKENI. CDR3 in DNA: TGTGCCAGCTCACGAGAGTTCTACGAGCAGTACTTC. As protein: CASSREFYEQYF.

The chain employs TRBV11-2 and TRBJ2-1; D ambiguous. CDR1 is SGHAT and CDR2 is FQNNGV in the germline V gene. This CDR3 has 14 residues. Trimming left V 2 bases short and J 9 bases short, with 14 bases between. The CDR3 protein is CASSLSYGTGEQFF. CDR3 in DNA: TGTGCCAGCAGCTTATCTTACGGCACGGGTGAGCAGTTCTTC.

The chain uses TRBV27 and TRBJ2-7; the D gene is possibly TRBD2 (6 bases). CDR1 MNHEY and CDR2 SMNVEV come from the germline V gene (reference sequence). V was shortened by 5 bases and J by 5 bases, with 13 bases between the two germline ends. The CDR3 loop spans 13 amino acids. As DNA, the CDR3 is TGTGCCAGCAGTAATCTAGCGATTAACGAGCAGTACTTC. Translating it yields CASSNLAINEQYF.

Comment on this clone: At the DNA level, this CDR3 is encoded by other sequences in the same sample as well. The chain joins TRBV12-5 to TRBJ2-3; the match to TRBD2 covers 7 bases. V lost 6 bases to trimming and J lost 1 base; unmatched junction nucleotides: 1. Germline V lookup: CDR1 LGHNT, CDR2 FRNRAP. CDR3 length: 13 amino acids. The CDR3 loop reads CASGLAGTDTQYF. CDR3 nucleotide sequence: TGTGCTAGTGGCCTAGCGGGCACAGATACGCAGTATTTT.

This sequence joins TRBV19 and TRBJ2-2, with D perhaps TRBD2 (7 bases). CDR3 length equals 14 residues. Germline V gives CDR1 LNHDA, CDR2 SQIVND (reference sequence). Trimming took 7 bases from V and 15 from J, leaving 24 bases between them. The CDR3 protein is CASTPGWGGLLLFF. CDR3 in DNA: TGTGCCAGTACCCCTGGCTGGGGGGGCTTGTTGTTGTTTTTT.

This chain joins TRBV18 and TRBJ1-1; D may be TRBD1 (5 bases). The CDR3 runs to 13 residues. In germline, CDR1 is KGHSH, CDR2 LQKENI. V lost 6 bases to trimming and J lost 1 base, with 9 bases between them. The CDR3, as DNA: TGTGCCAGCTCTTCTGACAGGAACACTGAAGCTTTCTTT. This codes for CASSSDRNTEAFF.

The CDR3, as DNA: TGTGCCAGCAGCTTGGCCAGCGGCGACGAGCAGTACTTC. Translation: CASSLASGDEQYF. This chain uses TRBV5-4 with TRBJ2-7; D possibly corresponds to TRBD2 (5 bases). The length of the CDR3 is 13 residues. Per germline, CDR1 SGHNT and CDR2 YYREEE (reference sequence). Trimming took 0 bases from V and 5 from J, leaving 9 bases between them.

The chain carries TRBV28 and TRBJ2-1, with 8 bases that match TRBD2. The CDR3 runs to 21 residues. Trimming removed 4 bases from V and 3 bases from J; junction bases left unmatched: 23. Germline V gives CDR1 MDHEN, CDR2 SYDVKM. CDR3 region: CASSSQAGTRGAPRGYNEQFF. The CDR3 nucleotides read TGTGCCAGCAGTTCCCAGGCCGGGACTAGGGGAGCTCCCAGGGGCTACAATGAGCAGTTCTTC.

This clone was counted ten times or more. The V call is TRBV6-5, the J call TRBJ1-1; D not certain. Deletions cut 2 bases from V and 0 bases from J, with 7 bases between. CDR3 length: 14 residues. CDR1 is MNHEY and CDR2 is SVGAGI in the germline V gene. The CDR3: CASSYNPVNTEAFF. CDR3 DNA sequence: TGTGCCAGCAGTTACAATCCGGTGAACACTGAAGCTTTCTTT.

This clone was detected only once. The chain links TRBV25-1 to TRBJ2-1; D may be TRBD1 (6 bases). V dropped 6 bases and J dropped 6 bases, with 24 bases sitting between them. The CDR3 loop spans 17 amino acids. Germline-derived CDR1 and CDR2 are MGHDK and SYGVNS. The CDR3 sequence is CASSPNRVQGVGNEQFF. DNA for the CDR3: TGTGCCAGCAGCCCCAACAGGGTGCAAGGAGTTGGCAATGAGCAGTTCTTC.

V usage is TRBV11-2 and J usage is TRBJ2-3; 7 positions match TRBD2. Germline-derived CDR1 and CDR2 are SGHAT and FQNNGV. This CDR3 has 13 amino acids. With V trimmed by 1 base and J by 8 bases, 3 bases remained unmatched. The CDR3 nucleotides read TGTGCCAGCAGCTTAGGCTCGGGGGGTACGCAGTATTTT. It codes for CASSLGSGGTQYF.